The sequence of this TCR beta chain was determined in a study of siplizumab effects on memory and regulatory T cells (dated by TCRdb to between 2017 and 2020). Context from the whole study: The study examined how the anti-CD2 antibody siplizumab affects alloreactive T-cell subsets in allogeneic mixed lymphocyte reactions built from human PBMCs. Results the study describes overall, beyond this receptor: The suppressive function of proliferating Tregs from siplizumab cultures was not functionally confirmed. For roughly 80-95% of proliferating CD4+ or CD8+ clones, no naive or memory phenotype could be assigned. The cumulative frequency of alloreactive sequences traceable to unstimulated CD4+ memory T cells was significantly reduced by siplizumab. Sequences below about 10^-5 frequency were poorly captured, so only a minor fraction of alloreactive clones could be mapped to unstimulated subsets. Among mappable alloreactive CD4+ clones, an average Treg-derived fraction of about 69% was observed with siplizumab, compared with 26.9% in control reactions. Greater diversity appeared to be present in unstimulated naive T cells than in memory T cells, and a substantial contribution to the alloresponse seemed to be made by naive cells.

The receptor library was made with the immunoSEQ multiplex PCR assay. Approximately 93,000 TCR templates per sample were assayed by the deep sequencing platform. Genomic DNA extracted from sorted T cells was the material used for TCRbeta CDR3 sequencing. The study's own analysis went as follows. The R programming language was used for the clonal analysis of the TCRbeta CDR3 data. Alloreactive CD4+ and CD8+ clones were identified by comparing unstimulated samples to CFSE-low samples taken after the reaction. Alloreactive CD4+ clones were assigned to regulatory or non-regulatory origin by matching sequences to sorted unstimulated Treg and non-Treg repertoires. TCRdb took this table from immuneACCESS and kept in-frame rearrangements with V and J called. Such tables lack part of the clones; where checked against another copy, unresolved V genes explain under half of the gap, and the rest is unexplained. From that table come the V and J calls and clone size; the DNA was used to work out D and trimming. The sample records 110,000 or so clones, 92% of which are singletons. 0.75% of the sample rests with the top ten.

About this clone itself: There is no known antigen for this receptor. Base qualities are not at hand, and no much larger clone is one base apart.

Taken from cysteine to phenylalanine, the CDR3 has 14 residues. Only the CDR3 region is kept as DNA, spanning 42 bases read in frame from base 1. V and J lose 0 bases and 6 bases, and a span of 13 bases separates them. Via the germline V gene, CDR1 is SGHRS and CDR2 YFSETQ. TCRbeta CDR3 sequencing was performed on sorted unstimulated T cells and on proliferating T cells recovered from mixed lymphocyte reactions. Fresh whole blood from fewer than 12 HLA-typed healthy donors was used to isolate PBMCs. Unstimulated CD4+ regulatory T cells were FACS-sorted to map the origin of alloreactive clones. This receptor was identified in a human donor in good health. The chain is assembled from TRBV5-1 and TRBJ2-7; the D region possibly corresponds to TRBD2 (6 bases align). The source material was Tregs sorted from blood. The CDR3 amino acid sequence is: CASSLVGGPREQYF. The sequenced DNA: TGCGCCAGCAGCTTGGTTGGAGGGCCGCGCGAGCAGTACTTC. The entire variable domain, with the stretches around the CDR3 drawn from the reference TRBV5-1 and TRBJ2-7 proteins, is KAGVTQTPRYLIKTRGQQVTLSCSPISGHRSVSWYQQTPGQGLQFLFEYFSETQRNKGNFPGRFSGRQFSNSRSEMNVSTLELGDSALYLCASSLVGGPREQYFGPGTRLTVT.